What follows are 22 T cell receptor beta chains derived from one specimen sequenced in a study of response to subunit inactivated influenza vaccine. TCRdb reprocessed the RT-PCR reads with MiXCR, giving one entry per CDR3 protein. The table records approximately 530,000 distinct CDR3 sequences, around 8% of them present only once. The material sequenced was PBMCs from blood, taken less than 30 months after vaccination. The source of these receptors is a man aged 50 to 75 who received an inactivated influenza vaccine.

This clonotype was counted between two and nine times. This chain joins TRBV12-3 or TRBV12-4 and TRBJ2-1; 9 bases are shared with TRBD2. CDR3 length: 17 residues. Trimming at V came to 5 bases and at J to 7 bases, leaving 15 bases not matched to a gene. The CDR3 is CASSPAGGGGYRNEQFF. The CDR3 DNA reads as TGTGCCAGCAGTCCGGCGGGGGGGGGCGGGTATAGGAATGAGCAGTTCTTC.

The chain carries TRBV7-9 and TRBJ1-1, with a weak D call TRBD1 (5 bases). The CDR3 is 16 residues long. Germline loops: CDR1 SEHNR, CDR2 FQNEAQ (reference sequence). The germline V and J ends were trimmed by 1 base and 1 base, with 13 bases remaining between them. CDR3 bases: TGTGCCAGCAGCTTAGATAATCGGGGCTCGAACACTGAAGCTTTCTTT. As protein: CASSLDNRGSNTEAFF. Supplemented by reference TRBV7-9 and TRBJ1-1, the full variable domain reads DTGVSQNPRHKITKRGQNVTFRCDPISEHNRLYWYRQTLGQGPEFLTYFQNEAQLEKSRLLSDRFSAERPKGSFSTLEIQRTEQGDSAMYLCASSLDNRGSNTEAFFGQGTRLTVV.

This clonotype showed up many times. V usage is TRBV20-1 and J usage is TRBJ1-1, with D hard to call. Between the trimmed V and J ends, which lost 0 bases and 0 bases, there was a span of 14 bases. Germline lookup yields CDR1 DFQATT and CDR2 SNEGSKA (reference sequence). This CDR3 comprises 16 residues. The CDR3 DNA reads TGCAGTGCTAGAGATGGGCTAAAACTATTGAACACTGAAGCTTTCTTT. Its translation: CSARDGLKLLNTEAFF.

At least ten counts were recorded for this clonotype. The J gene is TRBJ1-5, the V gene TRBV12-3 or TRBV12-4; unclear D gene. V lost 2 bases to trimming and J lost 7 bases, with 6 bases between them. This CDR3 region has 12 residues. The CDR3 DNA reads as TGTGCCAGCAGTTTAAGTAAACAGCCCCAGCATTTT. Its translation: CASSLSKQPQHF.

This chain links TRBV5-1 with TRBJ2-3; D call uncertain. Trimming left V 7 bases short and J 1 base short, with 10 bases between. Looked up from germline, CDR1 is SGHRS and CDR2 is YFSETQ. This CDR3 spans 13 amino acids. This chain's CDR3 is CASAEMGTDTQYF. The CDR3 DNA reads TGCGCCAGCGCCGAGATGGGCACAGATACGCAGTATTTT.

In this sample, this clonotype turned up a few times. The J gene is TRBJ2-5, the V gene TRBV20-1; 7 nucleotides line up with TRBD2. Germline CDR1 reads DFQATT; CDR2 reads SNEGSKA (reference sequence). J lost 9 bases, V lost 3 bases, and 13 bases had no gene match. The CDR3 contains 14 residues. CDR3 nucleotide sequence: TGCAGTGCTAGGAGGCCCCGCCTGGGGAGGGCCCAGTACTTC. Encoded protein: CSARRPRLGRAQYF.

The V gene is TRBV7-9, the J gene TRBJ2-7; no firm D call. This CDR3 has 14 residues. V lost 3 bases and J lost 3, with 12 bases in between. The germline CDR1 and CDR2 sequences are SEHNR and FQNEAQ (reference sequence). CDR3 nucleotide sequence: TGTGCCAGCAGCTTGGGGAAACTCCGCTACGAGCAGTACTTC. This encodes CASSLGKLRYEQYF.

The sample holds a few counts of this clonotype. The rearrangement links TRBV12-3 or TRBV12-4 to TRBJ2-2; a weak D match, TRBD1 (6 bases). Trimming removed 4 bases at V and 6 bases at J, with 12 bases between. This CDR3 contains 14 residues. CDR3 in amino acids: CASSSSTGPGELFF. The DNA for the CDR3 is TGTGCCAGCAGTTCCTCAACAGGGCCCGGGGAGCTGTTTTTT.

This clonotype was found many times. This chain uses TRBV12-3 or TRBV12-4 with TRBJ2-7; D is perhaps TRBD1 or TRBD2 (6 bases each). V was trimmed by 6 bases and J by 4 bases, leaving 13 bases between them. The CDR3 runs to 13 residues. The CDR3 sequence: CASSPTGRYEQYF. As DNA, the CDR3 is TGTGCCAGCAGCCCTACAGGGAGGTACGAGCAGTACTTC.

The chain carries TRBV20-1 and TRBJ1-1, with unresolved D. V dropped 2 bases and J dropped 2 bases, with 9 bases sitting between them. This CDR3 spans 13 amino acids. In germline, CDR1 is DFQATT, CDR2 SNEGSKA (reference sequence). CDR3 bases: TGCAGTGCTAGATTGAACCTTAACACTGAAGCTTTCTTT. This sequence encodes CSARLNLNTEAFF.

This clonotype was detected ten times or more. The gene calls are TRBV6-1 and TRBJ1-1; D gene unclear. The germline V gene encodes CDR1 MNHNS and CDR2 SASEGT. The CDR3 contains 13 residues. The germline V and J ends were trimmed by 7 bases and 2 bases, with 11 bases remaining between them. The CDR3 DNA reads as TGTGCCAGCACCTTATACAGTAACACTGAAGCTTTCTTT. Amino acids: CASTLYSNTEAFF.

This clonotype has at least ten counts. V is TRBV29-1 and J is TRBJ2-1, with D hard to call. The germline V gene encodes CDR1 SQVTM and CDR2 ANQGSEA. CDR3 size: 12 residues. Trimming took 1 base from V and 9 from J, leaving 10 bases between them. The CDR3 spells CSVEGRMGEQFF. The CDR3 DNA sequence: TGCAGCGTTGAAGGGCGGATGGGTGAGCAGTTCTTC.

This clonotype showed up many times. The J gene is TRBJ1-1, the V gene TRBV6-5; 7 bases line up with TRBD1. Trimming removed 6 bases from V and 9 bases from J; junction bases left unmatched: 7. This CDR3 region has 12 residues. Germline CDR1 and CDR2: MNHEY and SVGAGI. The CDR3 loop is CASSPDREKAFF. The CDR3, as DNA: TGTGCCAGCAGCCCCGACAGGGAAAAAGCTTTCTTT.

There are a few counts of this clonotype. V gene TRBV12-3 or TRBV12-4 combines with J gene TRBJ2-5; possibly TRBD1 or TRBD2 for D (6 bases each). Trimming cost V 4 bases and J 6 bases, with 15 bases left between them. This CDR3 contains 14 residues. The CDR3 coding sequence is TGTGCCAGCAGTTCCAGTGGGGGGCTGAAGACCCAGTACTTC. As protein: CASSSSGGLKTQYF.

The chain is built from TRBV5-5 and TRBJ1-5; tentatively, D is TRBD1 (6 bases). Per the germline V gene, CDR1 is SGHKS and CDR2 is YYEKEE (reference sequence). Trimming shortened V by 4 bases and J by 8 bases, and 16 bases separated the two germline ends. The CDR3 has 14 amino acids. CDR3 nucleotide sequence: TGTGCCAGCAGCCCCGGGCCAGGGGTTAAGCCCCAGCATTTT. This gives the protein CASSPGPGVKPQHF.

The rearrangement joins TRBV4-3 to TRBJ2-2, with TRBD2 matching over 7 bases. The CDR3 contains 19 residues. After removal of 1 base from V and 0 bases from J, the junction contained 11 bases not matched to a gene. Germline-derived CDR1 and CDR2 are LGHNA and YSLEER. CDR3: CASSQGGGSWLANTGELFF. CDR3 coding DNA: TGCGCCAGCAGCCAAGGGGGGGGGAGTTGGCTCGCGAACACCGGGGAGCTGTTTTTT.

This clonotype was observed many times. V gene TRBV20-1 combines with J gene TRBJ2-7; D is perhaps TRBD1 (5 bases). CDR3 length: 12 amino acids. CDR1 is DFQATT and CDR2 is SNEGSKA in the germline V gene (reference sequence). Between the trimmed V and J ends, which lost 1 base and 7 bases, there was a span of 11 bases. CDR3 DNA: TGCAGTGCTAGAGGGGGCACTGCGGAGCAGTACTTC. Its protein product is CSARGGTAEQYF.

This clonotype has more than one count but fewer than ten. This chain uses TRBV12-3 or TRBV12-4 with TRBJ2-1; tentative D call: TRBD1 (7 bases). The V end was cut by 3 bases, the J end by 7 bases, with 19 bases between. The CDR3 is 16 residues long. CDR3 sequence: CASSFSSQGGSNEQFF. The CDR3 DNA follows: TGTGCCAGCAGTTTTAGTAGTCAGGGGGGTTCGAATGAGCAGTTCTTC.

The chain joins TRBV29-1 to TRBJ2-7; TRBD2 aligns across 8 bases. CDR1 and CDR2 (germline): SQVTM, ANQGSEA. The CDR3 extends over 15 amino acids. The J segment lost 4 bases and the V segment lost 3 bases, leaving 11 bases of the junction unmatched. The CDR3 DNA reads TGCAGCGTTGAGATAGAGCGGGAGTTAGCATACGAGCAGTACTTC. This sequence encodes CSVEIERELAYEQYF.

The genes are TRBV7-9 and TRBJ1-2, with 7 bases that match TRBD1. This CDR3 contains 16 residues. Trimming cost V 6 bases and J 7 bases; bases outside gene matches: 17. Germline V gene data show CDR1 as SEHNR and CDR2 as FQNEAQ (reference sequence). The CDR3 nucleotides read TGTGCCAGCAGTTCCCAAGTTGGGGACAGAGGAGGTGGCTACACCTTC. This gives the protein CASSSQVGDRGGGYTF.

In its sample, this clonotype was seen many times. This chain links TRBV5-4 with TRBJ2-7; 9 bases are shared with TRBD1. V lost 3 bases to trimming and J lost 1 base; unmatched junction nucleotides: 5. Per the germline V gene, CDR1 is SGHNT and CDR2 is YYREEE (reference sequence). The CDR3 consists of 15 residues. The CDR3 DNA reads TGTGCCAGCAGCTGGGGACAGGGAAGTTCCTACGAGCAGTACTTC. Its translation: CASSWGQGSSYEQYF.

This clonotype was observed many times. The J gene is TRBJ1-5, the V gene TRBV28; the D gene is possibly TRBD1 (6 bases). The CDR3 totals 12 residues. Germline-derived CDR1 and CDR2 are MDHEN and SYDVKM. Trimming removed 7 bases from V and 7 bases from J, with 11 bases in between. CDR3: CASTPGGQPQHF. CDR3 coding DNA: TGTGCCAGCACACCGGGGGGCCAGCCCCAGCATTTT.